Shown below are 4 T cell receptor beta chains from a single sample sequenced in a study of cytomegalovirus exposure and HLA in healthy donors. This PCR relied on a set of 60 Vbeta primers and 13 Jbeta primers. Produced via immunoSEQ multiplex PCR; TCRdb's table is partial and in-frame only. The repertoire holds roughly 240,000 clones, with around four fifths as singletons. The sample comprised PBMCs. The origin of the receptors is a boy aged 5-17 years in good health and CMV-seronegative.

This clone was seen more than once but under ten times. The chain is built from TRBV19 and TRBJ1-6, with 9 bases identical to TRBD1. The J segment lost 8 bases and the V segment lost 6 bases, leaving 14 bases of the junction unmatched. CDR1 is LNHDA, CDR2 SQIVND, per germline (reference sequence). The CDR3 is 17 amino acids. CDR3 protein: CASRKPSQTGGYSPLHF. CDR3 nucleotide sequence: TGTGCCAGTAGGAAACCTTCCCAGACAGGGGGATATTCACCCCTCCACTTT.

This sequence joins TRBV6-1 and TRBJ1-3; TRBD1 matches 7 bases. Germline CDR1 is MNHNS and CDR2 is SASEGT. CDR3 size: 14 residues. Trimming removed 4 bases from V and 7 bases from J; junction bases left unmatched: 7. The DNA of the CDR3 is TGTGCCAGCAGTGTAACAGGGGCAGCTAACACCATATATTTT. This sequence encodes CASSVTGAANTIYF.

The rearrangement uses TRBV29-1 and TRBJ2-5; 10 bases line up with TRBD1. The J call may be in error: the DNA end matches TRBJ2-7 better. This CDR3 is 12 amino acids long. Per the germline V gene, CDR1 is SQVTM and CDR2 is ANQGSEA. The DNA of the CDR3 is TGCAGCGAGCGACAGGGGGCCGACGAGCAGTACTTC. As protein: CSERQGADEQYF.

V usage is TRBV6-5 and J usage is TRBJ2-1; the D gene is possibly TRBD1 (6 bases). Germline CDR1 MNHEY, CDR2 SVGAGI. Trimming stripped 0 bases from V and 8 bases from J, with 8 bases between. The CDR3 length is 13 residues. CDR3 protein: CASSYSGGHEQFF. CDR3 bases: TGTGCCAGCAGTTACTCAGGGGGACATGAGCAGTTCTTC.